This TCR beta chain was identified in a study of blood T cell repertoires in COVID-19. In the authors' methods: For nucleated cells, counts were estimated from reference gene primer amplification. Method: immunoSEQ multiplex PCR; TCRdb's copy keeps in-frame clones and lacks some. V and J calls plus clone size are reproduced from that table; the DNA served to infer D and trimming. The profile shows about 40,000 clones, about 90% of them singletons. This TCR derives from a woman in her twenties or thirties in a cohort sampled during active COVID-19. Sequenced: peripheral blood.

The CDR3 spells CASSSTGVLNTGELFF. CDR3 DNA sequence: TGTGCCAGCAGCTCAACAGGAGTACTGAACACCGGGGAGCTGTTTTTT. The chain combines TRBV5-5 with TRBJ2-2; TRBD1 might be the D (5 bases). Germline CDR1 SGHKS, CDR2 YYEKEE (reference sequence). The CDR3 loop spans 16 amino acids. V lost 3 bases, J lost 1 base, and 13 bases lay in between.